This TCR beta chain was captured in a study of blood T cell repertoires in COVID-19. Across the whole study: Acute-phase and convalescent COVID-19 samples originated in the United States, Italy and Spain. In each case, the material was cDNA or gDNA derived from T cells, B-cell-depleted T cells, or PBMCs.

Assay used: immunoSEQ multiplex PCR; TCRdb lists only in-frame clones, some missing. The sample yields about 200,000 clones, about 90% seen once. There are a few counts of this clone. Trimming removed 2 bases at V and 3 bases at J, with 12 bases between. Germline lookup yields CDR1 SGDLS and CDR2 YYNGEE. CDR3 length equals 15 residues. Specimen: peripheral blood. The chain couples TRBV9 to TRBJ1-5; the D gene is possibly TRBD1 (6 bases). The clonotype was recovered from a man between 18 and 29 years old with active or convalescent COVID-19. The CDR3 coding sequence is TGTGCCAGCAGCGTGTCGGGACACGTCAATCAGCCCCAGCATTTT. Translation gives CASSVSGHVNQPQHF.